These 11 T cell receptor beta chains were sequenced from one sample in a study of blood T cell repertoires in COVID-19. Profiling relied on immunoSEQ multiplex PCR, and the TCRdb table lists in-frame clones only, not all of them. The sample shows roughly 180,000 clones, over 70% of them seen only once. The specimen was PBMCs or T cells enriched from blood (not recorded which). The receptors come from a man in his sixties who had been exposed to COVID-19.

The chain is built from TRBV29-1 and TRBJ1-1; the match to TRBD1 covers 8 bases. In germline, CDR1 is SQVTM, CDR2 ANQGSEA. V gave up 6 bases and J gave up 6 bases; unmatched junction bases: 12. CDR3 size: 14 residues. CDR3 sequence reads: CSVSLTGAEAEAFF. CDR3 in DNA: TGCAGCGTGTCGTTGACAGGGGCGGAGGCTGAAGCTTTCTTT.

The chain carries TRBV4-3 and TRBJ2-7, with D uncertain. This CDR3 is built from 13 residues. Germline V gives CDR1 LGHNA, CDR2 YSLEER. V was clipped by 0 bases and J by 2 bases, with 5 bases between them. CDR3 protein: CASSQETAYEQYF. CDR3 in DNA: TGCGCCAGCAGCCAAGAAACTGCCTACGAGCAGTACTTC.

The chain carries TRBV9 and TRBJ2-7; TRBD2 matches at 14 bases. There are 18 residues in the CDR3. V was clipped by 4 bases and J by 1 base; unmatched bases: 10. Germline V lookup: CDR1 SGDLS, CDR2 YYNGEE. CDR3 amino acids: CASSPGLAGARPSYEQYF. The CDR3, as DNA: TGTGCCAGCAGCCCGGGACTAGCGGGAGCCAGACCGTCCTACGAGCAGTACTTC.

V gene TRBV20-1 combines with J gene TRBJ2-7; D is ambiguous. From germline, CDR1 is DFQATT and CDR2 SNEGSKA (reference sequence). This CDR3 has 11 residues. Trimming pared 2 bases from V and 1 base from J, leaving 3 bases between. The CDR3 DNA sequence: TGCAGTGCTAGATCATCCTACGAGCAGTACTTC. Translation gives CSARSSYEQYF.

The chain uses TRBV6-2 or TRBV6-3 and TRBJ2-7, with D unresolved. This CDR3 contains 13 residues. Germline-derived CDR1 and CDR2 are MNHEY and SVGEGT. Trimming cost V 5 bases and J 3 bases, with 11 bases left between them. The CDR3 sequence: CASSRGGFYEQYF. CDR3 bases: TGTGCCAGCAGTCGAGGCGGATTCTACGAGCAGTACTTC.

The genes are TRBV9 and TRBJ2-3; D may be TRBD2 (6 bases). The V end lost 3 bases, the J end lost 6 bases, and 17 bases lay between the germline ends. The CDR3 has 15 residues. In germline, CDR1 is SGDLS, CDR2 YYNGEE. The chain's CDR3 is CASSDPGRDMDTQYF. As DNA, the CDR3 is TGTGCCAGCAGCGACCCCGGGAGAGATATGGATACGCAGTATTTT.

This clone was seen a handful of times. The chain has TRBV9 and TRBJ2-1, with TRBD1 matching over 7 bases. V lost 3 bases to trimming and J lost 9 bases; unmatched junction nucleotides: 12. Germline CDR1 and CDR2: SGDLS and YYNGEE. This CDR3 has 15 residues. CDR3 amino acids: CASSANARGGGEQFF. The CDR3 bases are TGTGCCAGCAGCGCAAACGCCCGAGGGGGCGGTGAGCAGTTCTTC.

This rearrangement joins TRBV7-9 to TRBJ2-2; 14 bases map to TRBD2. The J segment lost 5 bases and the V segment lost 0 bases, leaving 5 bases of the junction unmatched. CDR3 size: 18 residues. CDR1 is SEHNR, CDR2 FQNEAQ, per germline (reference sequence). This chain's CDR3 is CASSLAGLAGARTGELFF. The CDR3 DNA is TGTGCCAGCAGCTTAGCGGGACTAGCGGGAGCCCGTACCGGGGAGCTGTTTTTT.

The chain carries TRBV27 and TRBJ2-3; 15 bases fit TRBD2. V was pared by 6 bases and J by 1 base, with 11 bases of the junction left unmatched. The CDR3 is 19 residues long. Germline CDR1 MNHEY, CDR2 SMNVEV (reference sequence). CDR3 in amino acids: CASSAPGTSGRPGTDTQYF. CDR3 nucleotide sequence: TGTGCCAGCAGCGCTCCGGGGACTAGCGGGAGGCCTGGCACAGATACGCAGTATTTT.

V usage is TRBV7-2 and J usage is TRBJ2-3, with 8 bases aligning to TRBD1. CDR3 length equals 15 residues. V lost 5 bases to trimming and J lost 4 bases; unmatched junction nucleotides: 8. Germline loops: CDR1 SGHTA, CDR2 FQGNSA. The CDR3 reads CASSPGQGKSDTQYF. The CDR3 DNA follows: TGTGCCAGCAGCCCTGGACAGGGCAAGTCAGATACGCAGTATTTT.

This sequence joins TRBV5-1 and TRBJ2-1; possibly TRBD1 for D (7 bases). With 6 bases removed from V and 1 base from J, the gap between germline ends came to 29 bases. The germline V gene has CDR1 SGHRS and CDR2 YFSETQ. This CDR3 spans 20 amino acids. The CDR3 sequence is CASTYWDFSGQRASYNEQFF. The CDR3 DNA sequence: TGCGCCAGCACCTACTGGGACTTTTCGGGACAGCGGGCATCCTACAATGAGCAGTTCTTC.